These 27 T cell receptor beta chains were sequenced from one sample in a study of response to subunit inactivated influenza vaccine. MiXCR was run by TCRdb on the RT-PCR reads, yielding one entry per CDR3 protein. Here the sample spans over 150,000 distinct CDR3 sequences, roughly 10% being singletons. The specimen was CD8+ T cells sorted from PBMCs, collected less than 30 months after vaccination. The receptors were gathered from a man aged 50 to 69 who received an inactivated influenza vaccine.

The V and J genes are TRBV5-1 and TRBJ1-4; TRBD1 aligns across 7 bases. The CDR3 spans 16 residues. V lost 0 bases and J lost 10; bases outside the gene matches: 12. Germline CDR1 is SGHRS and CDR2 is YFSETQ. The CDR3 DNA reads as TGCGCCAGCAGCTTGGTAAAAAGGGGGCTAGTTGGAAAACTGTTTTTT. Protein product: CASSLVKRGLVGKLFF.

The J gene is TRBJ2-1, the V gene TRBV7-2, with unresolved D. The CDR3 covers 17 residues. Between the trimmed V and J ends, which lost 5 bases and 7 bases, there was a span of 24 bases. In germline, CDR1 is SGHTA, CDR2 FQGNSA. CDR3 nucleotides: TGTGCCAGCAGCCCAATCGGGCTGGGTTTTGGATCGAATGAGCAGTTCTTC. This sequence encodes CASSPIGLGFGSNEQFF.

This clonotype showed up many times. The chain recombines TRBV10-3 with TRBJ2-2; D is unresolved. Trimming removed 2 bases from V and 7 bases from J, with 8 bases in between. The CDR3 has 13 residues. Germline V gene sequence: CDR1 ENHRY, CDR2 SYGVKD. CDR3 in amino acids: CAISEPTIGELFF. The CDR3 DNA follows: TGTGCCATCAGTGAGCCTACAATCGGGGAGCTGTTTTTT.

This clonotype was observed at least ten times. This chain uses TRBV4-3 with TRBJ2-7; D remains ambiguous. Trimming cost V 0 bases and J 5 bases, with 14 bases left between them. The germline CDR1 and CDR2 sequences are LGHNA and YSLEER. The CDR3 is made up of 15 amino acids. The DNA for the CDR3 is TGCGCCAGCAGCCAAGATTGGGCGGTGGGTGACGAGCAGTACTTC. Protein: CASSQDWAVGDEQYF.

This clonotype was picked up a small number of times. The CDR3 nucleotides read TGCAGTGCTACCCCTGGAGGAGCCGAGCAGTACTTC. Protein product: CSATPGGAEQYF. This chain links TRBV20-1 with TRBJ2-7, with D possibly TRBD2 on 5 matching bases. This CDR3 contains 12 residues. V lost 4 bases and J 6 bases, leaving 13 bases between the germline ends. In germline, CDR1 is DFQATT, CDR2 SNEGSKA (reference sequence).

The chain joins TRBV7-8 to TRBJ2-3, with D tentatively TRBD1 (6 bases). Germline V gene sequence: CDR1 SGHVS, CDR2 FQNEAQ. CDR3 length equals 16 residues. V lost 1 base, J lost 0 bases, and 11 bases lay in between. The CDR3 protein is CASSLEAGESTDTQYF. The CDR3 DNA reads TGTGCCAGCAGCTTAGAAGCAGGGGAGAGCACAGATACGCAGTATTTT.

This rearrangement joins TRBV6-2 or TRBV6-3 to TRBJ2-7, with TRBD1 as a possible D gene (5 bases). The CDR3 length is 12 residues. The V end was cut by 4 bases, the J end by 4 bases, with 8 bases between. Germline CDR1 is MNHEY and CDR2 is SVGEGT. The CDR3 nucleotides read TGTGCCAGCAGTTCCAGGGTGTACGAGCAGTACTTC. It codes for CASSSRVYEQYF.

This clonotype has ten or more counts. The chain employs TRBV28 and TRBJ2-3; 11 bases map to TRBD2. V trimming: 3 bases; J trimming: 3 bases; junction bases outside the gene matches: 5. Germline CDR1 MDHEN, CDR2 SYDVKM. This CDR3 has 16 amino acids. The CDR3 here is CASSFNLAGGTDTQYF. CDR3 coding DNA: TGTGCCAGCAGTTTCAACCTAGCGGGAGGTACAGATACGCAGTATTTT.

This clonotype was seen a few times. The genes are TRBV19 and TRBJ2-1, with 9 positions matching TRBD1. Trimming at V came to 10 bases and at J to 7 bases, leaving 11 bases not matched to a gene. Looked up from germline, CDR1 is LNHDA and CDR2 is SQIVND (reference sequence). The CDR3 contains 14 residues. In nucleotides, the CDR3 is TGTGCCACGTCGGTGTGGACAGGGGTTAATGAGCAGTTCTTC. Its translation is CATSVWTGVNEQFF.

The gene calls are TRBV7-9 and TRBJ2-3; D is possibly TRBD2 (5 bases). Trimming removed 1 base at V and 2 bases at J, with 13 bases between. Germline CDR1 is SEHNR and CDR2 is FQNEAQ (reference sequence). The CDR3 covers 16 residues. CDR3 protein: CASSLGPARVTDTQYF. The CDR3 bases are TGTGCCAGCAGCTTAGGGCCGGCGAGGGTCACAGATACGCAGTATTTT.

The J gene is TRBJ2-1, the V gene TRBV12-3 or TRBV12-4; possibly TRBD1 for D (7 bases). V was clipped by 1 base and J by 4 bases, with 11 bases between them. The CDR3 runs 15 residues. The CDR3 nucleotides are TGTGCCAGCAGTTTAGAGGCAGGGGGGTACAATGAGCAGTTCTTC. Translation gives CASSLEAGGYNEQFF.

The gene calls are TRBV6-2 or TRBV6-3 and TRBJ2-5, with TRBD1 matching over 8 bases. The V gene's germline CDR1 is MNHEY and CDR2 SVGEGT. V gave up 7 bases and J gave up 5 bases; unmatched junction bases: 15. The CDR3 is 16 amino acids. DNA for the CDR3: TGTGCCAGCACCACGGACAGGGCAACCCTATGGGAGACCCAGTACTTC. Translated: CASTTDRATLWETQYF.

The rearrangement joins TRBV5-1 to TRBJ2-7; 9 bases are shared with TRBD1. The CDR3 runs 16 residues. From germline, CDR1 is SGHRS and CDR2 YFSETQ. The J segment lost 3 bases and the V segment lost 4 bases, leaving 11 bases of the junction unmatched. This CDR3 is CASSVEPGQGLYEQYF. The CDR3 DNA sequence: TGCGCCAGCAGCGTGGAACCGGGACAGGGCCTCTACGAGCAGTACTTC. The full variable domain, rest sourced from reference TRBV5-1 and TRBJ2-7, is KAGVTQTPRYLIKTRGQQVTLSCSPISGHRSVSWYQQTPGQGLQFLFEYFSETQRNKGNFPGRFSGRQFSNSRSEMNVSTLELGDSALYLCASSVEPGQGLYEQYFGPGTRLTVT.

V usage is TRBV6-2 or TRBV6-3 and J usage is TRBJ2-1, with 9 bases identical to TRBD1. Germline lookup yields CDR1 MNHEY and CDR2 SVGEGT. The trim removed 4 bases at V and 8 bases at J, leaving 15 bases unmatched. This CDR3 region has 17 residues. CDR3 residues: CASSSRDRGRVWDEQFF. The DNA for the CDR3 is TGTGCCAGCAGTTCTAGAGACAGGGGGAGGGTTTGGGATGAGCAGTTCTTC.

This clonotype showed up just a few times. The V and J genes are TRBV6-5 and TRBJ1-1; possible D gene TRBD1, 5 bases. Germline V CDR1 and CDR2: MNHEY, SVGAGI. This CDR3 region has 16 residues. V dropped 2 bases and J dropped 2 bases, with 15 bases sitting between them. CDR3 nucleotides: TGTGCCAGCAGTTACGGACGGGGGGGACCTAACACTGAAGCTTTCTTT. It specifies CASSYGRGGPNTEAFF.

The rearrangement links TRBV6-5 to TRBJ2-1; the D is unclear. The germline gives CDR1 MNHEY, CDR2 SVGAGI. This CDR3 has 14 amino acids. Trimming cost V 0 bases and J 4 bases, with 7 bases left between them. CDR3 nucleotides: TGTGCCAGCAGTTACTCGGATCCATACAATGAGCAGTTCTTC. This codes for CASSYSDPYNEQFF.

About this clonotype: A read error may produce the germline difference seen at one junction end. The rearrangement links TRBV6-5 to TRBJ2-7, with 9 bases identical to TRBD2. Germline values: CDR1 MNHEY, CDR2 SVGAGI. The CDR3 loop spans 14 amino acids. The CDR3 reads CTSSYSSGGYEQYF. In DNA form, the CDR3 reads TGTACCAGCAGTTATAGTAGCGGGGGCTACGAGCAGTACTTC.

The chain has TRBV12-3 or TRBV12-4 and TRBJ2-5; no reliable D call. V lost 3 bases, J lost 5 bases, and 13 bases lay in between. The length of the CDR3 is 14 residues. The DNA of the CDR3 is TGTGCCAGCAGTTTCGCTGCGGTAGGGGAGACCCAGTACTTC. Protein sequence: CASSFAAVGETQYF.

The chain carries TRBV7-9 and TRBJ2-1, with D possibly being TRBD2 (6 bases). V was trimmed by 5 bases and J by 4 bases, leaving 18 bases between them. The germline V gene encodes CDR1 SEHNR and CDR2 FQNEAQ (reference sequence). This CDR3 comprises 16 residues. CDR3 nucleotide sequence: TGTGCCAGCAGCCCTCGGGACTTACCCCCGTACAATGAGCAGTTCTTC. Amino acid sequence: CASSPRDLPPYNEQFF.

The table lists this clonotype with many counts. The chain carries TRBV11-2 and TRBJ2-1; D is unclear. The germline CDR1 and CDR2 sequences are SGHAT and FQNNGV. V shed 0 bases and J shed 7 bases, with 4 bases lying between them. This CDR3 region has 12 residues. The CDR3 loop reads CASSLEWNEQFF. CDR3 DNA sequence: TGTGCCAGCAGCTTAGAATGGAATGAGCAGTTCTTC.

This clonotype has more than one count but fewer than ten. V is TRBV4-3 and J is TRBJ2-7, with D maybe TRBD2 (6 bases). Trimming left V 4 bases short and J 3 bases short, with 13 bases between. Germline loops: CDR1 LGHNA, CDR2 YSLEER. CDR3 length: 14 residues. CDR3 DNA sequence: TGCGCCAGCAGCCCTAGTGCGGGATTCTACGAGCAGTACTTC. Amino acids: CASSPSAGFYEQYF.

V is TRBV27 and J is TRBJ2-1, with D hard to call. V was trimmed by 8 bases and J by 2 bases, leaving 22 bases between them. This CDR3 spans 17 amino acids. The germline V gene encodes CDR1 MNHEY and CDR2 SMNVEV (reference sequence). CDR3 amino acids: CASHPGPQDGPYNEQFF. CDR3 DNA: TGTGCCAGCCACCCCGGTCCCCAGGATGGCCCCTACAATGAGCAGTTCTTC.

A few counts support this clonotype. The rearrangement links TRBV6-2 or TRBV6-3 to TRBJ2-7; 14 bases match TRBD2. Germline V CDR1 and CDR2: MNHEY, SVGEGT. The length of the CDR3 is 16 residues. V was clipped by 2 bases and J by 2 bases; unmatched bases: 2. The CDR3 spells CASSYTGLAGAYEQYF. As DNA, the CDR3 is TGTGCCAGCAGTTACACGGGACTAGCGGGGGCCTACGAGCAGTACTTC.

The rearrangement uses TRBV27 and TRBJ2-1, with D hard to call. Germline V lookup: CDR1 MNHEY, CDR2 SMNVEV (reference sequence). Trimming removed 3 bases at V and 4 bases at J, with 10 bases between. The CDR3 sequence is 14 residues long. The CDR3, as DNA: TGTGCCAGCAGTTTGGACGGTCAGTACAATGAGCAGTTCTTC. Translation: CASSLDGQYNEQFF.

There are a few counts of this clonotype. The chain is built from TRBV20-1 and TRBJ2-3; 16 bases line up with TRBD2. J gave up 4 bases and V 3 bases, and 1 base lay outside the gene matches. In germline, CDR1 is DFQATT, CDR2 SNEGSKA (reference sequence). The length of the CDR3 is 15 residues. CDR3: CSASGTSGRADTQYF. The CDR3 DNA follows: TGCAGTGCTAGTGGGACTAGCGGGAGGGCAGATACGCAGTATTTT.

The V call is TRBV10-3, the J call TRBJ2-4; TRBD1 matches 9 bases. The CDR3 loop spans 16 amino acids. Per germline, CDR1 ENHRY and CDR2 SYGVKD. V shed 3 bases, J shed 1 base, and the junction held 4 bases outside the gene matches. The chain's CDR3 is CAISDRDREAKNIQYF. The DNA of the CDR3 is TGTGCCATCAGTGACCGGGACAGGGAGGCCAAAAACATTCAGTACTTC.

The gene calls are TRBV29-1 and TRBJ2-5; D is tentatively TRBD1 or TRBD2 (5 bases each). The CDR3 covers 15 residues. CDR1 SQVTM and CDR2 ANQGSEA come from the germline V gene. V was trimmed by 6 bases and J by 3 bases, leaving 20 bases between them. In DNA form, the CDR3 reads TGCAGCGTCGCTTTCTCAATCCTGGGGGAAGAGACCCAGTACTTC. Translated: CSVAFSILGEETQYF.